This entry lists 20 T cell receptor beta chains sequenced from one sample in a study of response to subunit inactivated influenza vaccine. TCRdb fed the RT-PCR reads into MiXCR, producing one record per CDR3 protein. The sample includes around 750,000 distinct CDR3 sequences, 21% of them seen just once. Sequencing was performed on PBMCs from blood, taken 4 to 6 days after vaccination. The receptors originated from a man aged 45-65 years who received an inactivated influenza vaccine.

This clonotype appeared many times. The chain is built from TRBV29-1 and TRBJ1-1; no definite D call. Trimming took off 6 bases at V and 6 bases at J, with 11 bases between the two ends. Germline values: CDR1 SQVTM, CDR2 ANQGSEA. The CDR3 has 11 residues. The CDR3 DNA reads TGCAGCGTCCAAAGGGCGGCTGAAGCTTTCTTT. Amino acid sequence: CSVQRAAEAFF.

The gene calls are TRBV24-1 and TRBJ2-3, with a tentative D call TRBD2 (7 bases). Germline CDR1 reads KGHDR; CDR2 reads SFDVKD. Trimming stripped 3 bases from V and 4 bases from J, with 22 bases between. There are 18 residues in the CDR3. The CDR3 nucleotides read TGTGCCACCAGTGATCCCCGGCTAGCGCGGGGGCGGCCAGATACGCAGTATTTT. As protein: CATSDPRLARGRPDTQYF.

The CDR3 DNA sequence: TGCGCCAGCAGCATGGCTAGCGGGTCGAGCTCCTACAATGAGCAGTTCTTC. Translating it yields CASSMASGSSSYNEQFF. The chain uses TRBV5-1 and TRBJ2-1; TRBD2 matches 8 bases. The germline V gene has CDR1 SGHRS and CDR2 YFSETQ. Germline trimming cut 4 bases from V and 0 bases from J; bases unmatched to any gene: 9. The CDR3 consists of 17 residues.

CDR3 coding DNA: TGCGCCAGCAGCCAAAGCCCGGGACGGTATAATTCACCCCTCCACTTT. It encodes CASSQSPGRYNSPLHF. The V call is TRBV4-1, the J call TRBJ1-6, with a possible D match to TRBD1 (5 bases). Germline lookup yields CDR1 MGHRA and CDR2 YSYEKL. V was trimmed by 2 bases and J by 4 bases, leaving 12 bases between them. This CDR3 has 16 amino acids.

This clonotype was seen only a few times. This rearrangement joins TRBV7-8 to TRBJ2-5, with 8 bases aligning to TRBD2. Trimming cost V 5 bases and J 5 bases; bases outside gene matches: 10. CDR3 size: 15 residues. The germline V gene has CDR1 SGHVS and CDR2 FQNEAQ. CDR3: CASSAYQSGGETQYF. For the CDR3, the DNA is TGTGCCAGCAGCGCCTACCAGAGCGGGGGTGAGACCCAGTACTTC. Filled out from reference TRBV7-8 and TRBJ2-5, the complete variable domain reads GAGVSQSPRYKVAKRGQDVALRCDPISGHVSLFWYQQALGQGPEFLTYFQNEAQLDKSGLPSDRFFAERPEGSVSTLKIQRTQQEDSAVYLCASSAYQSGGETQYFGPGTRLLVL.

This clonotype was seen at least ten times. CDR3 residues: CASSLGLAGTYEQYF. CDR3 nucleotide sequence: TGTGCCAGCAGCTTAGGACTAGCGGGGACTTACGAGCAGTACTTC. The chain joins TRBV11-2 to TRBJ2-7; 11 bases map to TRBD2. CDR3 length equals 15 residues. The germline V gene has CDR1 SGHAT and CDR2 FQNNGV. Unmatched junction bases numbered 3, after V lost 1 base and J lost 4 bases.

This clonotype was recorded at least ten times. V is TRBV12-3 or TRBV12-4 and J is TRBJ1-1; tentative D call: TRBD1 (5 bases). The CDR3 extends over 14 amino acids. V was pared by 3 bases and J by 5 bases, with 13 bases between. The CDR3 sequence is CASSFLQGGTEAFF. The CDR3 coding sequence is TGTGCCAGCAGTTTTTTGCAGGGAGGGACTGAAGCTTTCTTT.

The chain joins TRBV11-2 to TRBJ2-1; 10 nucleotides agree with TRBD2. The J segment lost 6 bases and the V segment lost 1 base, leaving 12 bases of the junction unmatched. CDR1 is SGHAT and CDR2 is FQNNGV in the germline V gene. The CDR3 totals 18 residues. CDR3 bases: TGTGCCAGCAGCTTAGGGGGAATCCGACTAGCGGGCCCCAATGAGCAGTTCTTC. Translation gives CASSLGGIRLAGPNEQFF.

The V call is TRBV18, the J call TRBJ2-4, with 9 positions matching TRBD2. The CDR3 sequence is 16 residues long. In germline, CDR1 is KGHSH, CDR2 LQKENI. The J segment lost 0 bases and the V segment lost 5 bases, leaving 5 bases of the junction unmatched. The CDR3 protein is CASSVLAGQAKNIQYF. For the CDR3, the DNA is TGTGCCAGCTCAGTACTAGCGGGCCAAGCCAAAAACATTCAGTACTTC.

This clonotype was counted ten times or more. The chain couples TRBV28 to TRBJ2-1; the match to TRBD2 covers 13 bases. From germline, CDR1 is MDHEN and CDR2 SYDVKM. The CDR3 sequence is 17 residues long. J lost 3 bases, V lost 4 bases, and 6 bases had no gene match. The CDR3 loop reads CASSSSGTSGNYNEQFF. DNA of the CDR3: TGTGCCAGCAGTTCCTCCGGGACTAGCGGGAACTACAATGAGCAGTTCTTC.

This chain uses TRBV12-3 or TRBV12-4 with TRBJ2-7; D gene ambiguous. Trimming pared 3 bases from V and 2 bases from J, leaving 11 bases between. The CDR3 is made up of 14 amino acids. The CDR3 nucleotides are TGTGCCAGCAGTTTCGGACGTAACACCTACGAGCAGTACTTC. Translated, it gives CASSFGRNTYEQYF.

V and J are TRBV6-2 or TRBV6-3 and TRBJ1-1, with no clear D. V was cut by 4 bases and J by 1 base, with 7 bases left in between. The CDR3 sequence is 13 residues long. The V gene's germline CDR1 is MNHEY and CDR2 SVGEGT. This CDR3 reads CASSSPRNTEAFF. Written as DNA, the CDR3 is TGTGCCAGCAGTTCCCCAAGGAACACTGAAGCTTTCTTT.

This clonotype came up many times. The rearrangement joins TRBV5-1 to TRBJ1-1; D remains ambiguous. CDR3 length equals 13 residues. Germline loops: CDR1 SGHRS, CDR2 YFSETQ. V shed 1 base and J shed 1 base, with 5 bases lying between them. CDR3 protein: CASSLLRNTEAFF. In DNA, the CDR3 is TGCGCCAGCAGCTTGCTCAGGAACACTGAAGCTTTCTTT.

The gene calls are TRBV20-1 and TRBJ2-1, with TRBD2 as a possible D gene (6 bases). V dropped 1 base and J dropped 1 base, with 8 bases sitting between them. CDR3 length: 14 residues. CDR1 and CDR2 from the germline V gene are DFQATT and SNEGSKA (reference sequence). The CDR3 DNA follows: TGCAGTGCTAGAGGGGACTCATCCTACAATGAGCAGTTCTTC. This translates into CSARGDSSYNEQFF.

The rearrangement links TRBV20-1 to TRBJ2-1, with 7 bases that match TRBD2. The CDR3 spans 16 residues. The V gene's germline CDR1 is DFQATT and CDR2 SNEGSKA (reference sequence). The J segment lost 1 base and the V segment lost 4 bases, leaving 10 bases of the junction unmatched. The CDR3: CSAKRGGNRSYNEQFF. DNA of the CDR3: TGCAGTGCTAAGCGGGGCGGGAATAGGTCCTACAATGAGCAGTTCTTC.

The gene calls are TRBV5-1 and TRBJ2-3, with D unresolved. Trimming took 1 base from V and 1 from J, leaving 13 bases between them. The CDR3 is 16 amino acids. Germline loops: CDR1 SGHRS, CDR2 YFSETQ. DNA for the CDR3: TGCGCCAGCAGCTTGATGGGGTACTCAGGCACAGATACGCAGTATTTT. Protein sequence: CASSLMGYSGTDTQYF.

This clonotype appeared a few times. CDR3 in amino acids: CSARGAPLPSTDTQYF. The CDR3 DNA is TGCAGTGCTAGAGGGGCCCCCTTACCTAGCACAGATACGCAGTATTTT. The rearrangement uses TRBV20-1 and TRBJ2-3; no definite D call. Germline loops: CDR1 DFQATT, CDR2 SNEGSKA (reference sequence). Trimming took off 1 base at V and 0 bases at J, with 14 bases between the two ends. This CDR3 comprises 16 residues.

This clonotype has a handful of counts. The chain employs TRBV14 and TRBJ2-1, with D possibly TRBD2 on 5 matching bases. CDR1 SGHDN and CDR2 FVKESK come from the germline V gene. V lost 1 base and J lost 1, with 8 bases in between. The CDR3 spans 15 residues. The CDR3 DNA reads TGTGCCAGCAGCCAAGTCGGGGTGTCCTACAATGAGCAGTTCTTC. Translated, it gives CASSQVGVSYNEQFF.

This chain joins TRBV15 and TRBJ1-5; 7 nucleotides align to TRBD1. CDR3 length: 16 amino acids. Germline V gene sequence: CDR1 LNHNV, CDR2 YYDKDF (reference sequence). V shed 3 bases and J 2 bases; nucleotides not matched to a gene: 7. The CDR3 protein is CATSRYRDRGNQPQHF. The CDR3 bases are TGTGCCACCAGCAGGTACCGGGACAGAGGCAATCAGCCCCAGCATTTT.

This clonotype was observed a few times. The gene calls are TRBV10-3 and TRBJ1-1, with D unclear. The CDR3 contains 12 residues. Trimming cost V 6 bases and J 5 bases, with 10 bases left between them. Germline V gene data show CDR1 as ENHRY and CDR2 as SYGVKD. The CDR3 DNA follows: TGTGCCATCAGGAAGGACGGTACTGAAGCTTTCTTT. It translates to CAIRKDGTEAFF.